These 13 T cell receptor beta chains were sequenced from one sample in a study of cytomegalovirus exposure and HLA in healthy donors. The PCR ran on 60 Vbeta and 13 Jbeta primers. Produced via immunoSEQ multiplex PCR; TCRdb's table is partial and in-frame only. The table lists 130,000 to 150,000 clones, around 80% of them singletons. Material: PBMCs. These receptors were collected from a man aged 40-55 years in good health and CMV-seropositive.

J is TRBJ1-2 and V is TRBV4-1; TRBD1 agrees at 10 bases. There are 15 residues in the CDR3. The J segment lost 4 bases and the V segment lost 4 bases, leaving 6 bases of the junction unmatched. Germline CDR1 MGHRA, CDR2 YSYEKL. This chain's CDR3 is CASSLRTGGTYGYTF. CDR3 bases: TGCGCCAGCAGCCTAAGGACAGGGGGTACCTATGGCTACACCTTC.

The V gene is TRBV6-5, the J gene TRBJ2-7; TRBD1 agrees at 10 bases. The CDR3 is 15 residues long. After removal of 6 bases from V and 2 bases from J, the junction contained 7 bases not matched to a gene. Germline lookup yields CDR1 MNHEY and CDR2 SVGAGI. The CDR3 sequence is CASRSGTGVAYEQYF. The CDR3 region has the DNA TGTGCCAGCAGGTCCGGGACAGGGGTCGCCTACGAGCAGTACTTC.

The chain couples TRBV28 to TRBJ2-1; TRBD1 aligns across 10 bases. The CDR3 spans 17 residues. Per the germline V gene, CDR1 is MDHEN and CDR2 is SYDVKM. The J segment lost 5 bases and the V segment lost 5 bases, leaving 12 bases of the junction unmatched. DNA of the CDR3: TGTGCCAGCAGTCCCCCCTCCGGGACAGGGGCAAACAATGAGCAGTTCTTC. Residues: CASSPPSGTGANNEQFF.

This chain joins TRBV19 and TRBJ1-5, with 9 bases aligning to TRBD1. V trimming: 3 bases; J trimming: 7 bases; junction bases outside the gene matches: 10. The CDR3 is 16 amino acids. CDR1 and CDR2 from the germline V gene are LNHDA and SQIVND (reference sequence). CDR3 coding DNA: TGTGCCAGTAGTATCCAGCAAACAGGGGGCGGACAGCCCCAGCATTTT. Translating gives CASSIQQTGGGQPQHF.

The DNA for the CDR3 is TGTGCCAGCAGCCCCCTTGGTAGCGGGACGCCAGATACGCAGTATTTT. Residues: CASSPLGSGTPDTQYF. The genes are TRBV4-2 and TRBJ2-3, with TRBD2 matching over 8 bases. The CDR3 runs to 16 residues. Germline trimming cut 4 bases from V and 4 bases from J; bases unmatched to any gene: 10. Germline assignment: CDR1 LGHNA and CDR2 YNFKEQ.

Details on this clone: In this CDR3 the conserved last residue, phenylalanine or tryptophan, is missing, so a read error is likely. This chain connects TRBV6-5 to TRBJ1-4; the D is unclear. The V and J ends lost 0 bases and 2 bases respectively, with 4 bases between them. The germline V gene has CDR1 MNHEY and CDR2 SVGAGI. The CDR3 has 14 residues. The CDR3 DNA reads TGTGCCAGCAGTTACTCGGGGACTAATGAAAAACTGTTTGTT. The encoded protein is CASSYSGTNEKLFV.

The chain couples TRBV7-2 to TRBJ2-2; the D gene is possibly TRBD1 (8 bases). Germline CDR1 and CDR2: SGHTA and FQGNSA. V lost 4 bases and J 5 bases, leaving 23 bases between the germline ends. The CDR3 contains 18 residues. CDR3 nucleotide sequence: TGTGCCAGCAGCTCCCAAAGAACAGGGGGGGTCGGGACCGGGGAGCTGTTTTTT. This translates into CASSSQRTGGVGTGELFF.

V gene TRBV5-8 combines with J gene TRBJ1-1; TRBD1 is a possible D gene (5 bases). Germline V gene data show CDR1 as SGHTS and CDR2 as YDEGEE. The CDR3 is made up of 13 amino acids. V was shortened by 2 bases and J by 4 bases, with 9 bases between the two germline ends. The CDR3: CASSLSGITEAFF. CDR3 sequence (DNA): TGTGCCAGCAGCTTATCAGGGATCACTGAAGCTTTCTTT.

The chain links TRBV4-3 to TRBJ1-1, with D hard to call. The CDR3 consists of 15 residues. Germline V lookup: CDR1 LGHNA, CDR2 YSLEER. Between the trimmed V and J ends, which lost 4 bases and 0 bases, there was a span of 12 bases. CDR3 amino acids: CASSPRGILNTEAFF. Written as DNA, the CDR3 is TGCGCCAGCAGCCCCCGAGGGATTCTGAACACTGAAGCTTTCTTT.

The J gene is TRBJ2-3, the V gene TRBV4-1; D may be TRBD2 (5 bases). V was shortened by 4 bases and J by 1 base, with 9 bases between the two germline ends. The CDR3 is 14 residues long. Germline assignment: CDR1 MGHRA and CDR2 YSYEKL. CDR3 DNA: TGCGCCAGCAGCCCAGAGGGCGGCACAGATACGCAGTATTTT. This gives the protein CASSPEGGTDTQYF.

The CDR3 region is CASSYGAGSSYEQYF. DNA of the CDR3: TGTGCCAGCAGTTATGGAGCTGGGAGCTCCTACGAGCAGTACTTC. The chain links TRBV27 to TRBJ2-7, with D possibly being TRBD2 (5 bases). V was trimmed by 4 bases and J by 0 bases, leaving 13 bases between them. The germline CDR1 and CDR2 sequences are MNHEY and SMNVEV (reference sequence). The CDR3 covers 15 residues.

The chain employs TRBV25-1 and TRBJ1-2; TRBD1 matches 7 bases. Germline V gene sequence: CDR1 MGHDK, CDR2 SYGVNS. This CDR3 has 16 amino acids. V dropped 8 bases and J dropped 5; count of bases not matched to a gene: 17. The CDR3 DNA follows: TGTGCCAGCTGCCCACAAGGAAGGGGGCGTGAGTATGGCTACACCTTC. Translating gives CASCPQGRGREYGYTF.

The chain combines TRBV5-1 with TRBJ1-6; D is possibly TRBD1 (6 bases). Trimming pared 4 bases from V and 10 bases from J, leaving 30 bases between. CDR1 and CDR2 (germline): SGHRS, YFSETQ. This CDR3 is 19 amino acids long. The CDR3 loop reads CASSPNPSGLQGANSPLHF. Here the CDR3 DNA reads TGCGCCAGCAGCCCAAACCCGTCGGGTTTACAGGGTGCAAACTCACCCCTCCACTTT.